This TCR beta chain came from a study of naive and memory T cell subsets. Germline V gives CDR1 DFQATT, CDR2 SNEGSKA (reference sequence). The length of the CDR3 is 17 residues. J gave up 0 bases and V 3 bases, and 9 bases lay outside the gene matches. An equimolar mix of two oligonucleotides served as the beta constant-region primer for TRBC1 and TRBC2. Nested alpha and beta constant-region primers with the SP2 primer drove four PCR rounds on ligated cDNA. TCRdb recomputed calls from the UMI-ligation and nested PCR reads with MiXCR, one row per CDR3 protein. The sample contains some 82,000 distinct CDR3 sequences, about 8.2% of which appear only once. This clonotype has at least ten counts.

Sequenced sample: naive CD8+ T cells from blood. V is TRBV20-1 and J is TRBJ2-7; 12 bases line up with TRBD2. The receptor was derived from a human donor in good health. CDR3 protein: CSASIGLAGPSSYEQYF. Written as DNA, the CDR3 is TGCAGTGCTAGTATAGGACTAGCGGGACCGAGCTCCTACGAGCAGTACTTC.